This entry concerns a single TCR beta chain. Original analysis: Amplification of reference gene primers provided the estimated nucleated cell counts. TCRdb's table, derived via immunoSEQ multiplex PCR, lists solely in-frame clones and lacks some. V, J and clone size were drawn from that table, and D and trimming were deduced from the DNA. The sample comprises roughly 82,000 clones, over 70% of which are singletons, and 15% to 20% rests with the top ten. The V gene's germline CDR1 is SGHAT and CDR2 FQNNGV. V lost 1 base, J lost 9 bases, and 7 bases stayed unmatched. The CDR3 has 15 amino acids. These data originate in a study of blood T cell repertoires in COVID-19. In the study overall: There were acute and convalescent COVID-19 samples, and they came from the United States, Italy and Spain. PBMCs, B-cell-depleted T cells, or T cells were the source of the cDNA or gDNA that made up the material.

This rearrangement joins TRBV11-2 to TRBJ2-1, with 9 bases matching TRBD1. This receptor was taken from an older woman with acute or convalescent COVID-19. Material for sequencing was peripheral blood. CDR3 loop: CASSLVGTGYTEQFF. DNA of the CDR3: TGTGCCAGCAGCTTAGTTGGGACAGGGTATACTGAGCAGTTCTTC.